This T cell receptor (beta chain) was recovered during a study of cytomegalovirus exposure and HLA in healthy donors. V was pared by 2 bases and J by 6 bases, with 9 bases between. The CDR3 is made up of 13 amino acids. Germline CDR1 SGDLS, CDR2 YYNGEE. This table comes from immunoSEQ multiplex PCR, and its TCRdb copy is limited to in-frame clones, with some not included. The sample holds 120,000 or so clones, about 96% seen once. The chain links TRBV9 to TRBJ2-1, with D possibly being TRBD2 (5 bases). The sequence was collected from a man younger than 30 in good health and CMV-seronegative. Input material: PBMCs. CDR3 region: CASSVERFNEQFF. In nucleotides, the CDR3 is TGTGCCAGCAGCGTGGAGCGGTTCAATGAGCAGTTCTTC.